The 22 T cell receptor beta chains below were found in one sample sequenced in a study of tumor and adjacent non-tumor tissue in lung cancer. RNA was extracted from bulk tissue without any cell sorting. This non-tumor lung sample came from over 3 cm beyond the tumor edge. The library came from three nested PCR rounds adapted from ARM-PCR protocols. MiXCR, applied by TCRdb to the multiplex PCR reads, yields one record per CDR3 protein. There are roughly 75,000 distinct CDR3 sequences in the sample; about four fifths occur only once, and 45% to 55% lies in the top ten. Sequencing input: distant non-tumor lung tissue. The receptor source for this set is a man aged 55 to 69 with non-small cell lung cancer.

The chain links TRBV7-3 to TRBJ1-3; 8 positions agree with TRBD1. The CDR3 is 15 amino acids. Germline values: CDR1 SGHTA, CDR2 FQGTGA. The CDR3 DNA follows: TGTTCCAACAGCTTATCAGGGGGCTTCGGAAACACCATATATTTT. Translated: CSNSLSGGFGNTIYF.

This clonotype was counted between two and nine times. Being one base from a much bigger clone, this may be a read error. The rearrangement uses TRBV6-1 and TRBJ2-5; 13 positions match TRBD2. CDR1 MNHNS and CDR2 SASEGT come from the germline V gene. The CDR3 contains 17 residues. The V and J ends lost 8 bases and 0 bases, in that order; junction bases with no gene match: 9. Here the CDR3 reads CASGSGLAGRYQETQYF. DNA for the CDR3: TGTGCCAGCGGTTCGGGACTAGCGGGGAGGTACCAAGAGACCCAGTACTTC.

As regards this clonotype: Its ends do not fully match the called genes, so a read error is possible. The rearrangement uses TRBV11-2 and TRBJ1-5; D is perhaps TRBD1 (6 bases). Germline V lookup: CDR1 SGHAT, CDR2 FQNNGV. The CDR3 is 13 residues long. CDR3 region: CASCFNREQLQHF. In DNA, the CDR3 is TGTGCCAGCTGCTTTAACAGGGAACAGCTCCAGCATTTT. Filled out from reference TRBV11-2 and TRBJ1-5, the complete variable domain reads EAGVAQSPRYKIIEKRQSVAFWCNPISGHATLYWYQQILGQGPKLLIQFQNNGVVDDSQLPKDRFSAERLKGVDSTLKIQPAKLEDSAVYLCASCFNREQLQHFGDGTRLSIL.

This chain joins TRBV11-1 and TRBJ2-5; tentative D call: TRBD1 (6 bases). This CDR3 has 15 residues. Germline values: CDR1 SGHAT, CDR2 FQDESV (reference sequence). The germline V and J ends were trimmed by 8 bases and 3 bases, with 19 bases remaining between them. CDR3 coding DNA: TGTGCCAGCGGCCCCTTAGAGAGGGGGAAAGAGACCCAGTACTTC. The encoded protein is CASGPLERGKETQYF.

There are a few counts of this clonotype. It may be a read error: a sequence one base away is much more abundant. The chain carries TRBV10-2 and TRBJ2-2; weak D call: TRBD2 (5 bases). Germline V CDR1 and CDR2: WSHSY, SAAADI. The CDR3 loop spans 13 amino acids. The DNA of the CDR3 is TGCGCCAGCAGTGAGTCGGAAATCGGGGAGCTGTTATTT. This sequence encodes CASSESEIGELLF.

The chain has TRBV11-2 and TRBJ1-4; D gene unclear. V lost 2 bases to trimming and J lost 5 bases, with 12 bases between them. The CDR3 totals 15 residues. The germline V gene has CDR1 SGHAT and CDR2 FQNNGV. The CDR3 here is CASSLTGLANEKLFF. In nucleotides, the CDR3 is TGTGCCAGCAGCTTAACCGGACTGGCCAATGAAAAACTGTTTTTT.

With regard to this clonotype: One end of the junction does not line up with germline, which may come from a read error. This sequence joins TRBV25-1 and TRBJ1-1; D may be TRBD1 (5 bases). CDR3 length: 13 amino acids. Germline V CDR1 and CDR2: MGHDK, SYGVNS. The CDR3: CASSERGGTEALF. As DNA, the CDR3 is TGTGCCAGCAGTGAAAGGGGTGGCACTGAAGCTTTGTTT.

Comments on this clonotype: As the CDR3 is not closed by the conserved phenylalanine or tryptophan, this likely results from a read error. CDR3 sequence (DNA): TGTGCCAACGGTCCTATCTCTGGGGCCAATGTCCTGACTTTA. It specifies CANGPISGANVLTL. The V and J genes are TRBV11-2 and TRBJ2-6, with TRBD1 as a possible D gene (5 bases). The CDR3 covers 14 residues. From germline, CDR1 is SGHAT and CDR2 FQNNGV.

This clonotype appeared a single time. The CDR3 DNA reads as TGTGCCAGCAGTTTATGGGGGACTAGCATTCACAATGAGCAGTTCTTC. Protein: CASSLWGTSIHNEQFF. The chain carries TRBV11-3 and TRBJ2-1; 9 bases are shared with TRBD2. Trimming at V came to 6 bases and at J to 5 bases, leaving 11 bases not matched to a gene. The CDR3 is 16 residues long. Per germline, CDR1 SGHNT and CDR2 YENEEA.

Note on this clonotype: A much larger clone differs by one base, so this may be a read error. The CDR3 here is CASSQVAVSSRNQPQHF. In nucleotides, the CDR3 is TGCGCCAGCAGCCAAGTGGCAGTGTCAAGTCGCAATCAGCCCCAGCATTTT. The chain joins TRBV4-1 to TRBJ1-5, with D unresolved. This CDR3 comprises 17 residues. Germline V CDR1 and CDR2: MGHRA, YSYEKL. V lost 1 base to trimming and J lost 2 bases, with 15 bases between them.

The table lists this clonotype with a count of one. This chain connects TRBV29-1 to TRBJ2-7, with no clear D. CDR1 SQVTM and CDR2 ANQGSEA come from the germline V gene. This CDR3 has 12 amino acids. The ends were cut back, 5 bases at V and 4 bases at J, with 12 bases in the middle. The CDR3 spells CSVRDGLYEQYF. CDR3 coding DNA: TGCAGCGTTAGGGATGGGCTGTACGAGCAGTACTTC.

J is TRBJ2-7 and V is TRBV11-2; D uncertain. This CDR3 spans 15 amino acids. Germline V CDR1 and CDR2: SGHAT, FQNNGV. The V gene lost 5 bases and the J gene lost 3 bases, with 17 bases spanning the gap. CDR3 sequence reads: CASSPKWRGYYEQYF. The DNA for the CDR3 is TGTGCCAGCAGCCCTAAGTGGAGAGGTTACTACGAGCAGTACTTC.

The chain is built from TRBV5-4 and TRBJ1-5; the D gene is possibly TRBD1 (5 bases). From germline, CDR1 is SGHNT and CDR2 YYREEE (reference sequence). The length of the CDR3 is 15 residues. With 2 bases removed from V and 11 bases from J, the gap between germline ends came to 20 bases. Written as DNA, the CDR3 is TGTGCCAGCAGCTTTTATGGGGGAAGCAATCAATCCCAGCATTTT. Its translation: CASSFYGGSNQSQHF.

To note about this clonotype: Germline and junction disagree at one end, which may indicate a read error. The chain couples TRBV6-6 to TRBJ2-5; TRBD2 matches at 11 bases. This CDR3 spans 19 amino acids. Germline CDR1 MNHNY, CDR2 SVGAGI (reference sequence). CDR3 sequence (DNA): TGTGCCAGCAGTTCCCCCCACTGGGGGACTAGCGGCAGGGCAGAGACTCAGTACTTC. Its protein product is CASSSPHWGTSGRAETQYF.

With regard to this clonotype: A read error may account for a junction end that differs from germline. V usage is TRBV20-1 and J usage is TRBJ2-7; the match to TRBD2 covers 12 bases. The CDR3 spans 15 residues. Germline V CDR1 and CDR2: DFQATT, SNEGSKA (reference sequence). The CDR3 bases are TGCAGTGCTTCCACCACTAGCGGGAGGCCTTCCGGGCAGAACTTC. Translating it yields CSASTTSGRPSGQNF.

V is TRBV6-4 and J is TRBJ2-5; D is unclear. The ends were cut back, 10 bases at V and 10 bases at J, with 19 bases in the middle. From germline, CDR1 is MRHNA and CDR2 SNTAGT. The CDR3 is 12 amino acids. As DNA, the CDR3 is TGTGCCATGGTTAACGTTGAAAGAGACCAGTACTTC. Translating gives CAMVNVERDQYF.

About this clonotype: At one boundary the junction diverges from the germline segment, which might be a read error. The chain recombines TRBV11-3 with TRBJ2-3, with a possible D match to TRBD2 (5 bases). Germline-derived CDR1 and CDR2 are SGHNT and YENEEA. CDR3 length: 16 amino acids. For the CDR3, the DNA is TGTGCTAGCAGTCAACCGGAACAAGGGAGCAAAGATACGCAGTATTTT. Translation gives CASSQPEQGSKDTQYF. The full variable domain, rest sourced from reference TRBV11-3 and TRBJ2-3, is EAGVVQSPRYKIIEKKQPVAFWCNPISGHNTLYWYLQNLGQGPELLIRYENEEAVDDSQLPKDRFSAERLKGVDSTLKIQPAELGDSAVYLCASSQPEQGSKDTQYFGPGTRLTVL.

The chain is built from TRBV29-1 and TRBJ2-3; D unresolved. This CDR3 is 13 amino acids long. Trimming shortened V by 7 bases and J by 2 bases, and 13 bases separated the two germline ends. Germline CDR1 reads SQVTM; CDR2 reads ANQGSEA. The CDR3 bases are TGCAGCGGGTCACGACACTACACAGATACGCAGTATTTT. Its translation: CSGSRHYTDTQYF.

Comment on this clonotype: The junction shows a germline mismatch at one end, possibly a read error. The CDR3 here is CVSGRTEETRYF. CDR3 nucleotide sequence: TGTGTCAGCGGAAGGACAGAAGAGACCCGGTACTTC. The chain carries TRBV6-5 and TRBJ2-5; possible D gene TRBD1, 6 bases. Germline V gives CDR1 MNHEY, CDR2 SVGAGI. This CDR3 is built from 12 residues.

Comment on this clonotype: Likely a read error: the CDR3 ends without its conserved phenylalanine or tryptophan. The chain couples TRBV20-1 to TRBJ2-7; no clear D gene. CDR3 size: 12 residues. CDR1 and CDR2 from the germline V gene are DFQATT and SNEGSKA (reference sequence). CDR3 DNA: TGCAATGCTAGTGCGGTCACCTACGATCAGTACTTA. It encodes CNASAVTYDQYL.

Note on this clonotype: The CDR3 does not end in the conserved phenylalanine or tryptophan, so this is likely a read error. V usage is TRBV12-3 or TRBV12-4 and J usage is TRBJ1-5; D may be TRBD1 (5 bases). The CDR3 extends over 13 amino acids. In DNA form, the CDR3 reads TGTGCCAGCAGTTTACTCAGGGATCAGGCCCAGCATGTT. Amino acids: CASSLLRDQAQHV.

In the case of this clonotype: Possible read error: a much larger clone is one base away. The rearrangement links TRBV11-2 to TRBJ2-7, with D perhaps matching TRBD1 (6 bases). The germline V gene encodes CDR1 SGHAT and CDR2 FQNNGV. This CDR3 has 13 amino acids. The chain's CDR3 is CTSRGTATYEQYF. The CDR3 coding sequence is TGTACCAGCAGGGGAACCGCGACCTACGAGCAGTACTTC. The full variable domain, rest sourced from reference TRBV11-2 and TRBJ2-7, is EAGVAQSPRYKIIEKRQSVAFWCNPISGHATLYWYQQILGQGPKLLIQFQNNGVVDDSQLPKDRFSAERLKGVDSTLKIQPAKLEDSAVYLCTSRGTATYEQYFGPGTRLTVT.